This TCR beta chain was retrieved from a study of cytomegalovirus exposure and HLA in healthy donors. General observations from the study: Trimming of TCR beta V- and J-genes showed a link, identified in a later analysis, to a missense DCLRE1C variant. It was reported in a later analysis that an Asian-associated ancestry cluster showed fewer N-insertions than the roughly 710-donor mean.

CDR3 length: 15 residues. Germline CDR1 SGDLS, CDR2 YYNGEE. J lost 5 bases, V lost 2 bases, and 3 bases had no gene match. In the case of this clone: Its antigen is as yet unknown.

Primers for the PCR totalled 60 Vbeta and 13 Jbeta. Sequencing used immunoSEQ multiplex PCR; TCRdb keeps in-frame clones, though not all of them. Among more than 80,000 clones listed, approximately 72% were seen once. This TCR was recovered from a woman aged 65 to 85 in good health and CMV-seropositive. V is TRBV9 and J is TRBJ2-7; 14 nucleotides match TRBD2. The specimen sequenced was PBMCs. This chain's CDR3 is CASSVGLAGDDEQYF. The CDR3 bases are TGTGCCAGCAGCGTGGGACTAGCGGGGGATGACGAGCAGTACTTC.